This T cell receptor beta chain originates from a study of T cells in severe cutaneous drug reactions. As for the study in general: Patients in acute or recovery stage gave blister fluids/cells and PBMC. Study-wide results and caveats: All seven CBZ-SJS/TEN blister samples shared a public TCRbeta CDR3 at mean around 14%.

Libraries were made by iRepertoire multiplex PCR with TCR subtype-specific primers for bulk and single-cell sequencing. Roughly 95-500 ng of RNA per sample was bulk library input. After re-calling the multiplex PCR reads, TCRdb lists one entry per CDR3 protein, DNA absent. The listing records tens of thousands of distinct CDR3 sequences. Concerning this clonotype itself: Antigen: not known.

Sequenced patients had Stevens-Johnson syndrome or toxic epidermal necrolysis caused by carbamazepine. Germline-derived CDR1 and CDR2 are DFQATT and SNEGSKA (reference sequence). This CDR3 has 21 amino acids. The receptor comes from a human donor with toxic epidermal necrolysis, a severe cutaneous drug reaction. V gene TRBV20-1 combines with J gene TRBJ1-3; TCRdb calls TRBD1, which cannot be checked without DNA. Sequenced material: PBMCs. This CDR3 is CSAQVPKGTGERISSGNTIYF.